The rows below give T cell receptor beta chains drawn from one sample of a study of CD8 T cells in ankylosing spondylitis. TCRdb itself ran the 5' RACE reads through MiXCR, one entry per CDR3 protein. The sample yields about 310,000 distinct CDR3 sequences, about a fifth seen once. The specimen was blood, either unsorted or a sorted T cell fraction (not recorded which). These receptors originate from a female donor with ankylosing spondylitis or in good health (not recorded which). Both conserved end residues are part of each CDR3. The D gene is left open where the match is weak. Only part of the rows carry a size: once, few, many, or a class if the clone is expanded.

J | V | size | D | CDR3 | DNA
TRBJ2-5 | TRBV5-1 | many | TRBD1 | CASSMGQGTMETQYF | TGCGCCAGCAGCATGGGACAGGGTACGATGGAGACCCAGTACTTC
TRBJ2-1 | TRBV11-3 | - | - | CAIHSRDHNNEQFF | TGTGCCATCCATTCCCGGGACCACAACAATGAGCAGTTCTTC
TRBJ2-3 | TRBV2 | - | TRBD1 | CASSRQGQTDTQYF | TGTGCCAGCAGTCGACAGGGCCAAACAGATACGCAGTATTTT
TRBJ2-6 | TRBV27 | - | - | CASSSLATGANVLTF | TGTGCCAGCAGTTCTTTAGCAACTGGGGCCAACGTCCTGACTTTC
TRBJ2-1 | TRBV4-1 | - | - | CASSQPKGLSSYNEQFF | TGCGCCAGCAGCCAACCTAAAGGACTATCTTCTTACAATGAGCAGTTCTTC
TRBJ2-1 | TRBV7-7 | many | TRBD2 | CALHPASGNEQFF | TGTGCCCTTCACCCGGCTAGCGGCAATGAGCAGTTCTTC
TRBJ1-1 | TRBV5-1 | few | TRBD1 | CASSYGQGWAFF | TGCGCCAGCAGCTATGGACAGGGTTGGGCTTTCTTT
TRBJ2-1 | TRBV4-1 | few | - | CASSQVDLGLSYNEQFF | TGCGCCAGCAGCCAAGTCGACCTGGGGCTTTCCTACAATGAGCAGTTCTTC
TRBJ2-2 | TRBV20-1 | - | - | CSAVGRNTGELFF | TGCAGTGCCGTGGGCCGGAACACCGGGGAGCTGTTTTTT
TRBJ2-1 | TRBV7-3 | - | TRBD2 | CASKSLVAGGNNEQFF | TGTGCCAGCAAATCCCTAGTGGCGGGAGGCAACAATGAGCAGTTCTTC
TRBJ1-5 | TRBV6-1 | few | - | CASTHEWNQPQHF | TGTGCCAGCACCCACGAATGGAATCAGCCCCAGCATTTT
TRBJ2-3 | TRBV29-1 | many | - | CSVGFTPDTQYF | TGCAGCGTTGGCTTTACCCCAGATACGCAGTATTTT
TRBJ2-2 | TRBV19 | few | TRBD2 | CASSPRTSPSGELFF | TGTGCCAGTAGTCCACGGACTAGTCCGTCCGGGGAGCTGTTTTTT
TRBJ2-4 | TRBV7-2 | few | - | CASSLDAPGPNIQYF | TGTGCCAGCAGCTTAGATGCCCCGGGACCCAACATTCAGTACTTC
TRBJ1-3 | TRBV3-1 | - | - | CASSQGTTGGNTIYF | TGTGCCAGCAGCCAAGGGACGACGGGTGGAAACACCATATATTTT
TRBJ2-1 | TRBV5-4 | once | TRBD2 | CASSPESGRAREQFF | TGTGCCAGCAGCCCTGAGAGCGGGAGGGCCAGGGAGCAGTTCTTC
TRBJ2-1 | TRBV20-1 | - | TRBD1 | CSFSGDRGYNEQFF | TGCAGTTTCTCAGGGGACAGGGGGTACAATGAGCAGTTCTTC
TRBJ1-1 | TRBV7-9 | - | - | CASSRGGGLDTEAFF | TGTGCCAGCAGCCGAGGGGGGGGTCTGGACACTGAAGCTTTCTTT
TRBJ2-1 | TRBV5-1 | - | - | CASSGGQGRSNEQFF | TGCGCCAGCAGCGGGGGACAAGGACGATCCAATGAGCAGTTCTTC
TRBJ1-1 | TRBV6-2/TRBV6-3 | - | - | CASCPGHTLNTEAFF | TGTGCCAGTTGCCCGGGACACACTTTGAACACTGAAGCTTTCTTT
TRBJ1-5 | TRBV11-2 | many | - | CASSPPRGIGNQPQHF | TGTGCCAGCAGTCCCCCGAGGGGGATCGGCAATCAGCCCCAGCATTTT
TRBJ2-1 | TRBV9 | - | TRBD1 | CASSPRGRGYNEQFF | TGTGCCAGCAGCCCCAGGGGGCGCGGATACAATGAGCAGTTCTTC
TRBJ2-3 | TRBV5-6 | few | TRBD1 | CASSVTGGQITDTQYF | TGTGCCAGCAGCGTCACAGGGGGACAGATCACAGATACGCAGTATTTT
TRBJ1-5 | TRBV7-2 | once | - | CASGIGGNQPQHF | TGTGCCAGCGGTATAGGGGGCAATCAGCCCCAGCATTTT
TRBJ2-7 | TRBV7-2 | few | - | CASSLARHYEQYF | TGTGCCAGCAGCTTAGCGAGACACTACGAGCAGTACTTC
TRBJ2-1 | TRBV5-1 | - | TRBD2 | CASRIIGLAGDEQFF | TGCGCCAGCAGGATCATAGGACTAGCGGGAGATGAGCAGTTCTTC
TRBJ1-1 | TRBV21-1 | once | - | CASSKRATNTEAFF | TGTGCCAGCAGCAAGAGGGCTACGAACACTGAAGCTTTCTTT
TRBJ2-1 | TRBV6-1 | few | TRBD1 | CASSRDRGLEGPHNEQFF | TGTGCCAGCAGTCGGGACAGGGGGCTTGAGGGGCCACACAATGAGCAGTTCTTC
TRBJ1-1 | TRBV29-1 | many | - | CSGESGTEAFF | TGCAGCGGGGAGAGTGGGACTGAAGCTTTCTTT
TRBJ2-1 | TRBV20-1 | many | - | CSAKDALRTNNEQFF | TGCAGTGCTAAGGACGCGCTGAGGACAAACAATGAGCAGTTCTTC
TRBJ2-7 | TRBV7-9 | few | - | CASSYGDIRGEQYF | TGTGCCAGCAGCTATGGGGACATTCGGGGCGAGCAGTACTTC
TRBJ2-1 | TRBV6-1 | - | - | CASSLDSVGNEQFF | TGTGCCAGCAGTCTAGACTCCGTCGGCAATGAGCAGTTCTTC
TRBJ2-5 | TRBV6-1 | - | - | CASSEVRAQETQYF | TGTGCCAGCAGTGAAGTCCGAGCCCAAGAGACCCAGTACTTC
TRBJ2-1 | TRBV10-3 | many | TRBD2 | CAISPVAGGTYNEQFF | TGTGCCATCAGCCCCGTAGCGGGAGGCACCTACAATGAGCAGTTCTTC
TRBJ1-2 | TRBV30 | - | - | CAWIDLRGNGYTF | TGTGCCTGGATCGATCTAAGGGGGAATGGCTACACCTTC
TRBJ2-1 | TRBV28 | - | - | CASSLLKGKRFYNEQFF | TGTGCCAGCAGTTTACTAAAGGGCAAACGGTTTTACAATGAGCAGTTCTTC